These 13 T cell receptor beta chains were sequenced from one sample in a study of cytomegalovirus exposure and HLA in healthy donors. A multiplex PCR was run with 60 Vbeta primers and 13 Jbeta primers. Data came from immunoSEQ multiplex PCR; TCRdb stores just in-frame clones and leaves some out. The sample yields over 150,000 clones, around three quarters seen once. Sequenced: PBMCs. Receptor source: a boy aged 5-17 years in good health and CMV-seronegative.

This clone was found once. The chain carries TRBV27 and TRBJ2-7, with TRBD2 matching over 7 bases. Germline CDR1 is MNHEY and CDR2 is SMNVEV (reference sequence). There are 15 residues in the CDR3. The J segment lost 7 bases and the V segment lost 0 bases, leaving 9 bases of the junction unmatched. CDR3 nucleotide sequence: TGTGCCAGCAGTTTATCGCCGCCTAGCGGTGAGGAGCAGTACTTC. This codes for CASSLSPPSGEEQYF.

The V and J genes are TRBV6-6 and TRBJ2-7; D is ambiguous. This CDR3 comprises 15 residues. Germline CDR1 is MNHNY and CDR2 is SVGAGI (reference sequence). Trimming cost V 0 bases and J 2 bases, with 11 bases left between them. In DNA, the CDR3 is TGTGCCAGCAGTTACTCGAGGCGACGGGCCTACGAGCAGTACTTC. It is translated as CASSYSRRRAYEQYF.

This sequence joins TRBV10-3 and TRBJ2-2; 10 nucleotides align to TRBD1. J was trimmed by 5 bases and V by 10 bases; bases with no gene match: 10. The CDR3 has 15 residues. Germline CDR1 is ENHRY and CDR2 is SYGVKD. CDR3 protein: CATMDRGVGTGELFF. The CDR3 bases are TGTGCCACCATGGACAGGGGGGTCGGGACCGGGGAGCTGTTTTTT.

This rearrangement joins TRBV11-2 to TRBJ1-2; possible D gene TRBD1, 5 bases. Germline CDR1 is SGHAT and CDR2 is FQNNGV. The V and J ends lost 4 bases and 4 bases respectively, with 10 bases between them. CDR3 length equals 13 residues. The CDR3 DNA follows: TGTGCCAGCAGCTCCGAGACAGTCTATGGCTACACCTTC. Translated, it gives CASSSETVYGYTF. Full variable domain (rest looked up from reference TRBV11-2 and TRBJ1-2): EAGVAQSPRYKIIEKRQSVAFWCNPISGHATLYWYQQILGQGPKLLIQFQNNGVVDDSQLPKDRFSAERLKGVDSTLKIQPAKLEDSAVYLCASSSETVYGYTFGSGTRLTVV.

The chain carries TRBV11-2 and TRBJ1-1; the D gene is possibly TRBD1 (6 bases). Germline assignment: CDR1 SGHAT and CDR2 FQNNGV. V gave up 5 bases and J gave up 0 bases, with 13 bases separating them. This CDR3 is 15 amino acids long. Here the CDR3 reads CASSPWRQVNTEAFF. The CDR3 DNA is TGTGCCAGCAGCCCCTGGAGACAGGTGAACACTGAAGCTTTCTTT.

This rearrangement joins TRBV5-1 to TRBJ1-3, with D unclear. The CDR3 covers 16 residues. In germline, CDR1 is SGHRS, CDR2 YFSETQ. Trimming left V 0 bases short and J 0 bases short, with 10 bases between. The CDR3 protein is CASSLAYQRSGNTIYF. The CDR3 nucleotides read TGCGCCAGCAGCTTGGCCTATCAGCGCTCTGGAAACACCATATATTTT.

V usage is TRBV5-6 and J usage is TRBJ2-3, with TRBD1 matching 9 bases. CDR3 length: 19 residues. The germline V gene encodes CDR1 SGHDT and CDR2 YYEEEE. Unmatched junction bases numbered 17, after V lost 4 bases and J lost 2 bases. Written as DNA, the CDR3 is TGTGCCAGCAGCCCCACGAAGACCGGGACAGGGCCTGACACAGATACGCAGTATTTT. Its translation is CASSPTKTGTGPDTDTQYF.

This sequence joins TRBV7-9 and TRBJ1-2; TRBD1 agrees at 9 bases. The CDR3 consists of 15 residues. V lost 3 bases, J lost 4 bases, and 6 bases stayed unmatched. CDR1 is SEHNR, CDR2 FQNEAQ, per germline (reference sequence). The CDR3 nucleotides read TGTGCCAGCAGCTTCCCGGGACAGGGAGCCTATGGCTACACCTTC. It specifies CASSFPGQGAYGYTF.

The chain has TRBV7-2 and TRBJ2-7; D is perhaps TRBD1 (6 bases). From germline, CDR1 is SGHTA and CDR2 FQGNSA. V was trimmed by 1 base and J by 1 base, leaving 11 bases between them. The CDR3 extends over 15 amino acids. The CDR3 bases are TGTGCCAGCAGCTTAGTTTCACAGGGTTCCTACGAGCAGTACTTC. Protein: CASSLVSQGSYEQYF.

CDR3 sequence: CASSITPGPGYTF. The CDR3 DNA reads as TGTGCCAGTAGTATAACCCCAGGGCCCGGCTACACCTTC. The J gene is TRBJ1-2, the V gene TRBV19; possible D gene TRBD1, 5 bases. This CDR3 has 13 amino acids. V shed 2 bases and J shed 8 bases, with 12 bases lying between them. In germline, CDR1 is LNHDA, CDR2 SQIVND (reference sequence).

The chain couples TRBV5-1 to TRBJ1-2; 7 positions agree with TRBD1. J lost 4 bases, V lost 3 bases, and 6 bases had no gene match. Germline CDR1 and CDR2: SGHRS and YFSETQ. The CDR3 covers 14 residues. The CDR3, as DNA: TGCGCCAGCAGCTACACGGACAGGCTCTATGGCTACACCTTC. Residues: CASSYTDRLYGYTF.

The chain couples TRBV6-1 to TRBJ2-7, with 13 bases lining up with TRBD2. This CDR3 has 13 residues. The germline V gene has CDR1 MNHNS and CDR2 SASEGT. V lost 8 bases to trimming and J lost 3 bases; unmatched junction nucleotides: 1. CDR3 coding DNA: TGTGCCAGCGGACTAGCGGGGGACTACGAGCAGTACTTC. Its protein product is CASGLAGDYEQYF.

This CDR3 is CASNTKQGWTEAFF. The CDR3 region has the DNA TGTGCCAGTAATACTAAACAGGGGTGGACTGAAGCTTTCTTT. The chain carries TRBV19 and TRBJ1-1, with 7 bases lining up with TRBD1. The V segment lost 7 bases and the J segment 5 bases; nucleotides outside the gene matches: 10. The germline V gene encodes CDR1 LNHDA and CDR2 SQIVND (reference sequence). The CDR3 covers 14 residues.